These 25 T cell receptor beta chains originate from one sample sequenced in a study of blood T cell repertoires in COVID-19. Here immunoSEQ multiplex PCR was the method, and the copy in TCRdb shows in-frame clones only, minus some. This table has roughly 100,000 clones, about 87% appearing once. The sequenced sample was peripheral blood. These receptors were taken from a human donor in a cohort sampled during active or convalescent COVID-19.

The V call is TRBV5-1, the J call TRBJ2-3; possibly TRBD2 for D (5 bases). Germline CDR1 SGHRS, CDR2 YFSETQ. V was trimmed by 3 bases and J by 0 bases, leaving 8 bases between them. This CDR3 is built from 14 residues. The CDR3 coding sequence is TGCGCCAGCAGCTCGGACTGGAGCACAGATACGCAGTATTTT. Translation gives CASSSDWSTDTQYF.

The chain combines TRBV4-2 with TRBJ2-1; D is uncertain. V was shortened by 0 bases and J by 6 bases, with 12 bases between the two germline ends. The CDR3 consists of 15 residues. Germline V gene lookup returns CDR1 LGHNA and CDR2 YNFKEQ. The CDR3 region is CASSQDFGRFNEQFF. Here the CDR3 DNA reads TGTGCCAGCAGCCAAGACTTCGGTAGATTCAATGAGCAGTTCTTC.

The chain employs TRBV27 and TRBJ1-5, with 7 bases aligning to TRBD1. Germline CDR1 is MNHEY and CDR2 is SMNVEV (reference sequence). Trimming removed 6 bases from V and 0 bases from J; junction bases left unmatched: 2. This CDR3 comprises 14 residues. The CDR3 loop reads CASRPGGSNQPQHF. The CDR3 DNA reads TGTGCCAGCAGACCAGGGGGTAGCAATCAGCCCCAGCATTTT.

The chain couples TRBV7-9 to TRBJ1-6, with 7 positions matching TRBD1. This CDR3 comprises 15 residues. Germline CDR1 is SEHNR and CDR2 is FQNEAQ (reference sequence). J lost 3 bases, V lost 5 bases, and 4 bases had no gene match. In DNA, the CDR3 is TGTGCCAGCAGCCCCCGGGACAGCTATAATTCACCCCTCCACTTT. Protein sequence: CASSPRDSYNSPLHF.

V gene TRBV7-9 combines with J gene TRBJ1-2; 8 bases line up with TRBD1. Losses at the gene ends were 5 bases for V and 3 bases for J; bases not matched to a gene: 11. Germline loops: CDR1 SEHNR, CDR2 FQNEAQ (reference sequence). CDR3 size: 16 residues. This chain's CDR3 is CASSPTTGVRYYGYTF. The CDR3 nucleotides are TGTGCCAGCAGCCCTACGACAGGGGTAAGGTACTATGGCTACACCTTC. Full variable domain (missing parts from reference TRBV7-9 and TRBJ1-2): DTGVSQNPRHKITKRGQNVTFRCDPISEHNRLYWYRQTLGQGPEFLTYFQNEAQLEKSRLLSDRFSAERPKGSFSTLEIQRTEQGDSAMYLCASSPTTGVRYYGYTFGSGTRLTVV.

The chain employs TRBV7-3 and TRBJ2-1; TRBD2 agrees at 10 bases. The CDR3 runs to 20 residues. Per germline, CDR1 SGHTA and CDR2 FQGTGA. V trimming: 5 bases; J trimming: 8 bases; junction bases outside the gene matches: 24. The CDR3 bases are TGTGCCAGCAGCCTCCCCCGGACAAGCCAGAGAACTAGCGGGGTCCATGAGCAGTTCTTC. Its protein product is CASSLPRTSQRTSGVHEQFF.

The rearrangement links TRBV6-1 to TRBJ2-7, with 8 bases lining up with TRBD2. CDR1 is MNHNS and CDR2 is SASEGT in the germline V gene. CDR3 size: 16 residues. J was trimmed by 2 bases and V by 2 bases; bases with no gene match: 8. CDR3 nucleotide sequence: TGTGCCAGCAGTGAACTCCAGTCAGCGGGGGCCTACGAGCAGTACTTC. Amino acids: CASSELQSAGAYEQYF.

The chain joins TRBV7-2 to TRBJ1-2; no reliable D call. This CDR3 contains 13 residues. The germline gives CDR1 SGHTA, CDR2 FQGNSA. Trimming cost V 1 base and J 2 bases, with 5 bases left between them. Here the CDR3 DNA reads TGTGCCAGCAGCTTAGGGGCCAACTATGGCTACACCTTC. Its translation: CASSLGANYGYTF.

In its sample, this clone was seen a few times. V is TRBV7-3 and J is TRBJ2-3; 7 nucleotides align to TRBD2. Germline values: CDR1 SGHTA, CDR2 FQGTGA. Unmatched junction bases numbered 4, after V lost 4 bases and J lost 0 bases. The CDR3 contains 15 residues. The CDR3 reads CASSSTSASTDTQYF. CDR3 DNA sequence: TGTGCCAGCAGCTCTACTAGCGCAAGCACAGATACGCAGTATTTT.

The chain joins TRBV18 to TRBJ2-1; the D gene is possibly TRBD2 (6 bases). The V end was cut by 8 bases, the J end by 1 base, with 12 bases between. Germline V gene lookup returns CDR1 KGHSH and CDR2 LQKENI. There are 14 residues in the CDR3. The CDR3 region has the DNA TGTGCCAGCGCTCGGGACTCGTCCTACAATGAGCAGTTCTTC. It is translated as CASARDSSYNEQFF.

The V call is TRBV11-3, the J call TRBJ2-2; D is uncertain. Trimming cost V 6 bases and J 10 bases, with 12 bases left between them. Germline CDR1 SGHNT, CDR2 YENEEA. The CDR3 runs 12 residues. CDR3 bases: TGTGCCAGCAGTAGAGTCCCGGTGGAGCTGTTTTTT. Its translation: CASSRVPVELFF.

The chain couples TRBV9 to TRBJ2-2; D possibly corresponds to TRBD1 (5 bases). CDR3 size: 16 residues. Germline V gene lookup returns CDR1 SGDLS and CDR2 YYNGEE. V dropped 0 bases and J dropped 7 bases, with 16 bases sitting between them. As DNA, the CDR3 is TGTGCCAGCAGCGTAGGGTCGGCAGGGCACGGCGGGGAGCTGTTTTTT. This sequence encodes CASSVGSAGHGGELFF.

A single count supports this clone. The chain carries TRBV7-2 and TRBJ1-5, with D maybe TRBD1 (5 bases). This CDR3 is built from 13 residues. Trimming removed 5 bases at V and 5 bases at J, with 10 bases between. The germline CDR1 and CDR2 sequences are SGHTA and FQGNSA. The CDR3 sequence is CASSPTGDQPQHF. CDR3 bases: TGTGCCAGCAGCCCCACGGGGGATCAGCCCCAGCATTTT.

This chain's CDR3 is CASSLQGLQTQYF. The CDR3 coding sequence is TGTGCCAGCAGTCTCCAGGGGCTACAGACCCAGTACTTC. The V and J genes are TRBV2 and TRBJ2-5; TRBD1 is a possible D gene (6 bases). This CDR3 has 13 amino acids. The V gene lost 5 bases and the J gene lost 6 bases, with 13 bases spanning the gap. Looked up from germline, CDR1 is SNHLY and CDR2 is FYNNEI.

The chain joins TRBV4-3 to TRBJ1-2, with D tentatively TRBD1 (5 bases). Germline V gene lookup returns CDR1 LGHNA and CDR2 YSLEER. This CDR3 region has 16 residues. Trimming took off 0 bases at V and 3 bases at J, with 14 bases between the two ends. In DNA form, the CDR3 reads TGCGCCAGCAGCCAAGAAGGGGATTTATCAGACTATGGCTACACCTTC. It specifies CASSQEGDLSDYGYTF.

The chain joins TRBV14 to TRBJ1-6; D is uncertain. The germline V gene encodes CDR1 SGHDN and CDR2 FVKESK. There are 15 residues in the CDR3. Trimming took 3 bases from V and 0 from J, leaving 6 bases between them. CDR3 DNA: TGTGCCAGCAGCCAGTGGAGCTCCTATAATTCACCCCTCCACTTT. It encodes CASSQWSSYNSPLHF.

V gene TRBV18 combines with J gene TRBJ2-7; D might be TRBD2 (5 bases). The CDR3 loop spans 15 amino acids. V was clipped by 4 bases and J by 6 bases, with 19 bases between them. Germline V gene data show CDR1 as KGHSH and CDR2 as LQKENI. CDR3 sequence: CASSLSPPGSGEQYF. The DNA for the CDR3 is TGTGCCAGCTCACTTAGCCCCCCGGGGAGCGGCGAGCAGTACTTC.

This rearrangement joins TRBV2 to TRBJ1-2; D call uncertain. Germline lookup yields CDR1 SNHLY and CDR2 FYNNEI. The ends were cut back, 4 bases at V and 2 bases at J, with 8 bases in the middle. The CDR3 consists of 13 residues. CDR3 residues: CASSATGNYGYTF. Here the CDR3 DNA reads TGTGCCAGCAGTGCGACGGGGAACTATGGCTACACCTTC.

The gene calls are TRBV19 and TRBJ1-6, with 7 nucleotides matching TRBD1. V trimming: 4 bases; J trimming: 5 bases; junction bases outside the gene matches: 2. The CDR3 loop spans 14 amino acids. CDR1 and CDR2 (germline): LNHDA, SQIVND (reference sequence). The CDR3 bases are TGTGCCAGTAGTAGCGGGACAGATAATTCACCCCTCCACTTT. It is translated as CASSSGTDNSPLHF. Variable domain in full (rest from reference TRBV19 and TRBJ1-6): DGGITQSPKYLFRKEGQNVTLSCEQNLNHDAMYWYRQDPGQGLRLIYYSQIVNDFQKGDIAEGYSVSREKKESFPLTVTSAQKNPTAFYLCASSSGTDNSPLHFGNGTRLTVT.

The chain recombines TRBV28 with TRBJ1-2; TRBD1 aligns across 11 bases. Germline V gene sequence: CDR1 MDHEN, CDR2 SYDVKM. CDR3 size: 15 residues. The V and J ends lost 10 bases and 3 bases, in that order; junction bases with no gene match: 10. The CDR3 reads CATATGGQGDYGYTF. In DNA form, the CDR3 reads TGTGCCACCGCTACGGGGGGACAGGGGGACTATGGCTACACCTTC.

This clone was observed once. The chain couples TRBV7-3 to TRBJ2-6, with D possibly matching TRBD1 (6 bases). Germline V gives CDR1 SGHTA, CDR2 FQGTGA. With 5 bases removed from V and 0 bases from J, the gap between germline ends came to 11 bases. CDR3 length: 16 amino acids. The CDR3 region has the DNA TGTGCCAGCAGCGTGACAGGACCCTCTGGGGCCAACGTCCTGACTTTC. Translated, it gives CASSVTGPSGANVLTF.

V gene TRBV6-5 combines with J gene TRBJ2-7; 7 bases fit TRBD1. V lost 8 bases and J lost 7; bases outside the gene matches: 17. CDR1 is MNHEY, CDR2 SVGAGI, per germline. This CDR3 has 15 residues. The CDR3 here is CASGGQRTGVWEQYF. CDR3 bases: TGTGCCAGCGGGGGCCAGCGAACAGGGGTATGGGAGCAGTACTTC.

CDR3: CASSLDRGRNNEQFF. CDR3 bases: TGTGCCAGCAGCTTAGATCGTGGCAGGAACAATGAGCAGTTCTTC. The chain is built from TRBV11-2 and TRBJ2-1, with D unresolved. The CDR3 sequence is 15 residues long. Germline V CDR1 and CDR2: SGHAT, FQNNGV. V dropped 0 bases and J dropped 5 bases, with 11 bases sitting between them.

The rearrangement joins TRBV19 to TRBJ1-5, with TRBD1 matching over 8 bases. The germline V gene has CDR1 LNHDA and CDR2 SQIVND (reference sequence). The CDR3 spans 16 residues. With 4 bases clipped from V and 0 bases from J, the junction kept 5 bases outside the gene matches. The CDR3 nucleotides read TGTGCCAGTAGTAACGGACAGGGTGGTAGCAATCAGCCCCAGCATTTT. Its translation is CASSNGQGGSNQPQHF.

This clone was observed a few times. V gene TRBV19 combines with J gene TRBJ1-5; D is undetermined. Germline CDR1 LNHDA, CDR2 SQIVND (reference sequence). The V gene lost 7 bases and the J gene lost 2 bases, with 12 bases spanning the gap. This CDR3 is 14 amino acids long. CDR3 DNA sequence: TGTGCCAGTACGGGAAACGGAGGCAATCAGCCCCAGCATTTT. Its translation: CASTGNGGNQPQHF.